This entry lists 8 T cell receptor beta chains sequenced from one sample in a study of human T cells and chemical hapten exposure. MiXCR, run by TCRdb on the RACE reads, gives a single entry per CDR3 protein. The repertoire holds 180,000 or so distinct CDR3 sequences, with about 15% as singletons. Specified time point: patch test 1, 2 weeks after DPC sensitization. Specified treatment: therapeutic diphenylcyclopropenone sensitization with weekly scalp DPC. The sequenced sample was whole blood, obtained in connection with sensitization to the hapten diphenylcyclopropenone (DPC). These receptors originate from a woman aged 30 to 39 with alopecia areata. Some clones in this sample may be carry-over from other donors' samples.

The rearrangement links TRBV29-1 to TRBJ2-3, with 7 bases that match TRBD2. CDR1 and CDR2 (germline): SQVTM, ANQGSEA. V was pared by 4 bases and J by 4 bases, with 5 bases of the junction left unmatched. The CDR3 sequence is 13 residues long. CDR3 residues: CSVGAGVADTQYF. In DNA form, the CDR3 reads TGCAGCGTTGGGGCGGGAGTTGCAGATACGCAGTATTTT.

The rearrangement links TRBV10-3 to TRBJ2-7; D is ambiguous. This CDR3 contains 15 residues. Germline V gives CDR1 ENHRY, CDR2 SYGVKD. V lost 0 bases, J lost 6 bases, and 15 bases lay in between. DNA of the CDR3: TGTGCCATCAGTGAGTCTCGTCTCGATAGAGGCGAGCAGTACTTC. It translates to CAISESRLDRGEQYF.

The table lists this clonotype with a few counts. CDR3 DNA sequence: TGTGCCAGCAGCTTGGACAGGGTTAACGAAAAACTGTTTTTT. Amino acids: CASSLDRVNEKLFF. The V call is TRBV5-6, the J call TRBJ1-4; D possibly corresponds to TRBD1 (6 bases). The germline gives CDR1 SGHDT, CDR2 YYEEEE. The CDR3 totals 14 residues. Trimming stripped 0 bases from V and 8 bases from J, with 11 bases between.

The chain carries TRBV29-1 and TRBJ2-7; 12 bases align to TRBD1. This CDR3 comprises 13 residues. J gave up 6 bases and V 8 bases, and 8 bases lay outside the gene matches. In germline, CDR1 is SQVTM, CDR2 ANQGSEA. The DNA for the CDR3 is TGCAGCACCACCGGGACAGGGGGCGGCGAGCAGTACTTC. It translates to CSTTGTGGGEQYF.

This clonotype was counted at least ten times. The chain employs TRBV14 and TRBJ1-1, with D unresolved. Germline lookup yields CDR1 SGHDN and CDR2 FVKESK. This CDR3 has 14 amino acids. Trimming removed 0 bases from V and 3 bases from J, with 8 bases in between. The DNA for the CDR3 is TGTGCCAGCAGCCAAGATTCTAGCGACACTGAAGCTTTCTTT. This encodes CASSQDSSDTEAFF.

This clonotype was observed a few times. CDR3 DNA: TGTGCCAGCAGCCCCCGGGACAGGGCAGGCTACGAGCAGTACTTC. It yields the protein CASSPRDRAGYEQYF. The genes are TRBV6-5 and TRBJ2-7; TRBD1 matches 9 bases. Germline V gives CDR1 MNHEY, CDR2 SVGAGI. V gave up 6 bases and J gave up 3 bases; unmatched junction bases: 9. The CDR3 runs to 15 residues.

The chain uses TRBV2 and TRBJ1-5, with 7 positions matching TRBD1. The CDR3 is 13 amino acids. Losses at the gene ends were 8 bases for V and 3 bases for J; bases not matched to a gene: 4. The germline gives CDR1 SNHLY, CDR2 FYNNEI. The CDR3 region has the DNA TGTGCCAGCCGGACAGGAAACAATCAGCCCCAGCATTTT. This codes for CASRTGNNQPQHF. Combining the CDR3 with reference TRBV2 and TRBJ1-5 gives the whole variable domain EPEVTQTPSHQVTQMGQEVILRCVPISNHLYFYWYRQILGQKVEFLVSFYNNEISEKSEIFDDQFSVERPDGSNFTLKIRSTKLEDSAMYFCASRTGNNQPQHFGDGTRLSIL.

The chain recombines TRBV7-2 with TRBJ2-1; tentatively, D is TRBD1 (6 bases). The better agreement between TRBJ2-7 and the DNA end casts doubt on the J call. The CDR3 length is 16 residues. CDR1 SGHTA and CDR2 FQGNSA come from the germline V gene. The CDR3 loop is CASSLAGPRGYNEQYF. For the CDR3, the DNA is TGTGCCAGCAGCTTAGCGGGACCCAGGGGCTACAATGAGCAGTACTTC.